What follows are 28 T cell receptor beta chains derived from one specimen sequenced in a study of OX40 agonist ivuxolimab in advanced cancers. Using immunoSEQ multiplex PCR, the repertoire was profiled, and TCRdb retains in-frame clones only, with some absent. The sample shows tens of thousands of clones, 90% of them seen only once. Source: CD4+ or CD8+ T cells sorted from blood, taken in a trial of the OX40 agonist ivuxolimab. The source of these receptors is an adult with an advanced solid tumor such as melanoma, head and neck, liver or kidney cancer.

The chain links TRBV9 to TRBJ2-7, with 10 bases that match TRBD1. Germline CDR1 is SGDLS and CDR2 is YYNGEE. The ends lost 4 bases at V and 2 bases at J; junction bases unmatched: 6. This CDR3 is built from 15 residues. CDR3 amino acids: CASSPGQGITYEQYF. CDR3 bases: TGTGCCAGCAGCCCGGGACAGGGGATAACCTACGAGCAGTACTTC.

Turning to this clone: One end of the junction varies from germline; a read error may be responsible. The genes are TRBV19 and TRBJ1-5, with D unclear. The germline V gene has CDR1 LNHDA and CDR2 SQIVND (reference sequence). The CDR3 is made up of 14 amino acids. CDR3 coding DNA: TGTGCCAGTAGTATTCGAGGTAGCGATCAGCCCCAGCATTTT. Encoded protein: CASSIRGSDQPQHF.

In nucleotides, the CDR3 is TGTGCCAGCAGCAGGGACATGAGGCAGTTCTTC. It is translated as CASSRDMRQFF. This sequence joins TRBV9 and TRBJ2-1; D is perhaps TRBD1 (6 bases). This CDR3 is 11 amino acids long. Trimming removed 4 bases from V and 12 bases from J, with 11 bases in between. From germline, CDR1 is SGDLS and CDR2 YYNGEE.

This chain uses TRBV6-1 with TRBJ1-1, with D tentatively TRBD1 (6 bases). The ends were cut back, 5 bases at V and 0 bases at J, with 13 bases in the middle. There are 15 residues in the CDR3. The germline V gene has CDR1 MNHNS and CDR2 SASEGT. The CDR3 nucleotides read TGTGCCAGCAGTCCCCAGGGGACGGTGAACACTGAAGCTTTCTTT. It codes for CASSPQGTVNTEAFF.

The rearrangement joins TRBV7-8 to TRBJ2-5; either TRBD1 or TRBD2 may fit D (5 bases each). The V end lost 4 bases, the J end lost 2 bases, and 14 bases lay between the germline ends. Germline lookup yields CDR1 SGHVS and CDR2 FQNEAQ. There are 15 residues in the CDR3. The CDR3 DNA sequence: TGTGCCAGCAGCTACCAGGGCGAGGGGCAAGAGACCCAGTACTTC. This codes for CASSYQGEGQETQYF.

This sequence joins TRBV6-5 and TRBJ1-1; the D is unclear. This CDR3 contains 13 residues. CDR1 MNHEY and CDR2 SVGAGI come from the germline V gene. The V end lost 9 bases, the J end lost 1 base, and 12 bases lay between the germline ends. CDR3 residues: CASHLTGNTEAFF. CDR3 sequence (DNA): TGTGCCAGTCACTTGACGGGGAACACTGAAGCTTTCTTT.

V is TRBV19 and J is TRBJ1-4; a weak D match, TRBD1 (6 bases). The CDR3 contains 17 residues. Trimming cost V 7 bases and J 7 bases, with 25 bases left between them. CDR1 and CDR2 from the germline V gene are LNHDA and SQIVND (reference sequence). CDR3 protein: CASTPDSGFFSGEKLFF. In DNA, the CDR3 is TGTGCCAGTACCCCGGACAGTGGGTTCTTTTCTGGTGAAAAACTGTTTTTT.

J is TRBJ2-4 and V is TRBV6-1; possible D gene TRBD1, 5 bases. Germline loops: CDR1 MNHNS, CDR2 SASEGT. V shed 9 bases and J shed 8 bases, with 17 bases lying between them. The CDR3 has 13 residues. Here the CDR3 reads CASNYRQTDIQYF. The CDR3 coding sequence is TGTGCCAGTAACTACCGACAGACGGACATTCAGTACTTC.

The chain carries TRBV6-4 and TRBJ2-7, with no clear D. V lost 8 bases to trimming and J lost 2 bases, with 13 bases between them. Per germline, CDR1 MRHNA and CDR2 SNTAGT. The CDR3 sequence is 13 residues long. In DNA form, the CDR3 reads TGTGCCAGCCACTGCCGCGGTCCCTACGAGCAGTACGTC. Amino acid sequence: CASHCRGPYEQYV.

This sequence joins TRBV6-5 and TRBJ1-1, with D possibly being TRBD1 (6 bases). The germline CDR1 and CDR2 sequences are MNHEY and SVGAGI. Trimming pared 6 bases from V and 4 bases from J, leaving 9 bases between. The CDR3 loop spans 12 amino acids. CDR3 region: CASRTGLTEAFF. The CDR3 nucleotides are TGTGCCAGCAGAACAGGGCTCACTGAAGCTTTCTTT.

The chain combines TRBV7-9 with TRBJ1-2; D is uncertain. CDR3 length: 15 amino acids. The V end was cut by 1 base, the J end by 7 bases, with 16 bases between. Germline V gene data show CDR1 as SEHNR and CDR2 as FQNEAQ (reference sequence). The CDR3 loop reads CASSLEGHTVPGYTF. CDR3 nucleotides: TGTGCCAGCAGCTTAGAGGGCCATACGGTGCCTGGCTACACCTTC.

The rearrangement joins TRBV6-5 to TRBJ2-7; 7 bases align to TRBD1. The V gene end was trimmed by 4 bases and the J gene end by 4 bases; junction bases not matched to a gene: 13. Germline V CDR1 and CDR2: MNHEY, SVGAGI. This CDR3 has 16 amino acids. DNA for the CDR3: TGTGCCAGCAGTTCCGAACCTACAGGGGTCGGGTACGAGCAGTACTTC. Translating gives CASSSEPTGVGYEQYF.

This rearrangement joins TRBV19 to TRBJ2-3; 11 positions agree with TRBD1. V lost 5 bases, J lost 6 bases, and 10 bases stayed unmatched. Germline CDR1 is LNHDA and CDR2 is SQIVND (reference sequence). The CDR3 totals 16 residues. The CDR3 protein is CASSERDRGSRDTQYF. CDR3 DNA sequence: TGTGCCAGTAGTGAACGGGACAGGGGGAGTAGGGATACGCAGTATTTT.

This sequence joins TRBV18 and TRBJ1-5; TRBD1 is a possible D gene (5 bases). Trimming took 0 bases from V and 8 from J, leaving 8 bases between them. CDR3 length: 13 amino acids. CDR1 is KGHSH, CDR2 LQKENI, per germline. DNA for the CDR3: TGTGCCAGCTCACCACCGGGGGGTGAGCCCCAGCATTTT. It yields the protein CASSPPGGEPQHF. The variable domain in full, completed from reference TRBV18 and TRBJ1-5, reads NAGVMQNPRHLVRRRGQEARLRCSPMKGHSHVYWYRQLPEEGLKFMVYLQKENIIDESGMPKERFSAEFPKEGPSILRIQQVVRGDSAAYFCASSPPGGEPQHFGDGTRLSIL.

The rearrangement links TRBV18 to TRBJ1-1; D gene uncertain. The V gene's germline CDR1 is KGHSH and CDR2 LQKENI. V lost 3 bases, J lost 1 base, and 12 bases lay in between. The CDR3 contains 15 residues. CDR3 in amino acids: CASSPPSRTNTEAFF. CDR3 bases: TGTGCCAGCTCACCCCCAAGCCGCACGAACACTGAAGCTTTCTTT.

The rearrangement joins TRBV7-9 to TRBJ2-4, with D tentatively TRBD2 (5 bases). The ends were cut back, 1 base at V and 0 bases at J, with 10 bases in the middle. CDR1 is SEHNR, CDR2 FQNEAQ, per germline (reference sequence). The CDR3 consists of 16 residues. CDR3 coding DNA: TGTGCCAGCAGCTTAGTGGGAGCACTAGCCAAAAACATTCAGTACTTC. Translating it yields CASSLVGALAKNIQYF.

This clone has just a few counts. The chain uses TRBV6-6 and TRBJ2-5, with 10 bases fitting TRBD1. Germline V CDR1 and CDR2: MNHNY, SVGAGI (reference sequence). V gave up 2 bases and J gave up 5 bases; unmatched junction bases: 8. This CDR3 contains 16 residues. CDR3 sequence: CASSYPGQGYVETQYF. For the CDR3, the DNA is TGTGCCAGCAGTTACCCGGGACAGGGGTATGTGGAGACCCAGTACTTC.

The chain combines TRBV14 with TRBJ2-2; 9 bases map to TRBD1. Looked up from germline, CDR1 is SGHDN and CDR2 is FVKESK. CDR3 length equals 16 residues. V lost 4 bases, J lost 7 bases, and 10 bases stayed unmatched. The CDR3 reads CASSLRTGGANGELFF. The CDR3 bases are TGTGCCAGCAGCCTCAGAACAGGGGGCGCGAACGGGGAGCTGTTTTTT.

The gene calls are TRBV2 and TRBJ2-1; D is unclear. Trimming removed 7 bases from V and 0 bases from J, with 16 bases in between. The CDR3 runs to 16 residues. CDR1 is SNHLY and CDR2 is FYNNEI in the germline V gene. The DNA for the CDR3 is TGTGCCAGCACCCCCCCGCGGCCAGGCTCCTACAATGAGCAGTTCTTC. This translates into CASTPPRPGSYNEQFF.

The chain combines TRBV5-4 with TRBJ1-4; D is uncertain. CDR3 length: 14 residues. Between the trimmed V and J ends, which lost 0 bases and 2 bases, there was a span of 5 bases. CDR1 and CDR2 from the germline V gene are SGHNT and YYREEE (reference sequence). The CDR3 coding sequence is TGTGCCAGCAGCTTGGGAAAGACTAATGAAAAACTGTTTTTT. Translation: CASSLGKTNEKLFF.

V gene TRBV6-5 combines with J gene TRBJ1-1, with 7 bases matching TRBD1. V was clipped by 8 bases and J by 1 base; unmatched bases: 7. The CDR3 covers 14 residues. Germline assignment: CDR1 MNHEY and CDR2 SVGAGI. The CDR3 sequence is CASRDNRGNTEAFF. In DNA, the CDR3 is TGTGCCAGCCGAGATAACAGGGGGAACACTGAAGCTTTCTTT.

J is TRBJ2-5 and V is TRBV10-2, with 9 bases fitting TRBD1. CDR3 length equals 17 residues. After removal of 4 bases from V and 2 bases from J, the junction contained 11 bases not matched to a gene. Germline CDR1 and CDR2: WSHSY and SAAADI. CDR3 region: CASSAGQGIGGQETQYF. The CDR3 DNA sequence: TGCGCCAGCAGTGCCGGACAGGGGATCGGGGGTCAAGAGACCCAGTACTTC.

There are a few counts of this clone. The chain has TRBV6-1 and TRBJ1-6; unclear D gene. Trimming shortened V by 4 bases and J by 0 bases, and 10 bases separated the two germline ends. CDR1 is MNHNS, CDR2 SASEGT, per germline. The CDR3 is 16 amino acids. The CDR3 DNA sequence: TGTGCCAGCAGTGGAGCATCGAGCTCCTATAATTCACCCCTCCACTTT. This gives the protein CASSGASSSYNSPLHF.

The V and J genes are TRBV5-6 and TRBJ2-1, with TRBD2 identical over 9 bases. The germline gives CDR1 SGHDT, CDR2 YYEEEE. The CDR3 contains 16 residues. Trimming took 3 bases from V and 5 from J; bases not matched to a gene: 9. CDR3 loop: CASSSRLAGKDNEQFF. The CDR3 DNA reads TGTGCCAGCAGCTCTCGCCTAGCGGGGAAGGACAATGAGCAGTTCTTC. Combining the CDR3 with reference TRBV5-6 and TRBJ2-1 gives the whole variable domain DAGVTQSPTHLIKTRGQQVTLRCSPKSGHDTVSWYQQALGQGPQFIFQYYEEEERQRGNFPDRFSGHQFPNYSSELNVNALLLGDSALYLCASSSRLAGKDNEQFFGPGTRLTVL.

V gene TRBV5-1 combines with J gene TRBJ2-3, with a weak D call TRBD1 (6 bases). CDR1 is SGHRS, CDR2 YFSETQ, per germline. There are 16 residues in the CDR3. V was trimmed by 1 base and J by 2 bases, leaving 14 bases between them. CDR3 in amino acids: CASSLPTGPDTDTQYF. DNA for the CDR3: TGCGCCAGCAGCTTGCCGACAGGCCCAGACACAGATACGCAGTATTTT.

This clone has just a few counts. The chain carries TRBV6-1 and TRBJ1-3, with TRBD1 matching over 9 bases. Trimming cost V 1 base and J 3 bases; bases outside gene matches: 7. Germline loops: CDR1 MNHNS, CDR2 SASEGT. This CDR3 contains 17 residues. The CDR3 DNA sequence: TGTGCCAGCAGTGAAGGCGTAGGGGACAGGGTTGGAAACACCATATATTTT. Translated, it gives CASSEGVGDRVGNTIYF.

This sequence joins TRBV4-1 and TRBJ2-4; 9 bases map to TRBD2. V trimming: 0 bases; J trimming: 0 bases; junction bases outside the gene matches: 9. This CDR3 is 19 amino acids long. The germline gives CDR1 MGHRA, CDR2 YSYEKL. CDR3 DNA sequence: TGCGCCAGCAGCCAAGATCTCAGCGGGGGGCTGTTAGCCAAAAACATTCAGTACTTC. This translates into CASSQDLSGGLLAKNIQYF.

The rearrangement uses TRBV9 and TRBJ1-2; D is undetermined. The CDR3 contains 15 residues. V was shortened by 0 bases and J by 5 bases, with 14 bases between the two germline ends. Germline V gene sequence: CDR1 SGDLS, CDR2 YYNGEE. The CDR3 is CASSVDGSPTYGYTF. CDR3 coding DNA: TGTGCCAGCAGCGTAGATGGCAGCCCAACATATGGCTACACCTTC.